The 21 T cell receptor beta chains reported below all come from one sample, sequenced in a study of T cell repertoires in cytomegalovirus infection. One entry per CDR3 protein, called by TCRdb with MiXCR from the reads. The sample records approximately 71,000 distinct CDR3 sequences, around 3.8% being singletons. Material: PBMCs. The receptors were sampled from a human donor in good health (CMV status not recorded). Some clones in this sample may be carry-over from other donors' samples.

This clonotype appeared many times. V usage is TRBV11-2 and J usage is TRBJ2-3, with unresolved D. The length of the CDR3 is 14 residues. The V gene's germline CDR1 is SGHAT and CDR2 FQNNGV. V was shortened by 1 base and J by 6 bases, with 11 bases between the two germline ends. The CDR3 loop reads CASSLADPRDTQYF. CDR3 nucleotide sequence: TGTGCCAGCAGCTTAGCCGACCCGAGGGATACGCAGTATTTT.

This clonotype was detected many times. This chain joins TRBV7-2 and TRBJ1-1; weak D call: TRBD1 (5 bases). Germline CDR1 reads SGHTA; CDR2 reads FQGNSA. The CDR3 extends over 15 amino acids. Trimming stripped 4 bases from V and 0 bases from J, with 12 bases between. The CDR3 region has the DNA TGTGCCAGCAGCTCCAGCAGGGTCGTGAACACTGAAGCTTTCTTT. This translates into CASSSSRVVNTEAFF.

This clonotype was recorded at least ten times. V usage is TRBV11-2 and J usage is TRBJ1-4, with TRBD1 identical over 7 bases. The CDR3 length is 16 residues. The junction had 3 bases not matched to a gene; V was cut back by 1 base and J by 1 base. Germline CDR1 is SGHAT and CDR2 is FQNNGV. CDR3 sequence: CASSLGDRRTNEKLFF. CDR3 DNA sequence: TGTGCCAGCAGCTTAGGGGACAGACGAACTAATGAAAAACTGTTTTTT.

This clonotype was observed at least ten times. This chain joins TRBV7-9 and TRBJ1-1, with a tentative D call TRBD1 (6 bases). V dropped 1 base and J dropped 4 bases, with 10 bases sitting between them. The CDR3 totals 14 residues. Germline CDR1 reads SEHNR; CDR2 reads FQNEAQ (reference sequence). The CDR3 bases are TGTGCCAGCAGCTTAGTGGGGGCGAGCACTGAAGCTTTCTTT. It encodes CASSLVGASTEAFF.

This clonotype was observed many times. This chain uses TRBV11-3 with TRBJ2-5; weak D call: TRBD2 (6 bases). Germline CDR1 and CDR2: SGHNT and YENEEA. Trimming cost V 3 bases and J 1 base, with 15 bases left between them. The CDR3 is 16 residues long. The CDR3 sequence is CASSFPSAGLQETQYF. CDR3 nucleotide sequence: TGTGCCAGCAGCTTCCCTTCAGCGGGTCTCCAAGAGACCCAGTACTTC.

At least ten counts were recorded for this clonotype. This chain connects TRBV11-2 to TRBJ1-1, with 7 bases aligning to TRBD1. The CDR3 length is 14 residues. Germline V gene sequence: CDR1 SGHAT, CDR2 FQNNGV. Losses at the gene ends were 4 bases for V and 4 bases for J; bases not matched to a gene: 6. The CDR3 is CASSSQGVVTEAFF. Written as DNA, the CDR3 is TGTGCCAGCAGCTCCCAGGGGGTAGTCACTGAAGCTTTCTTT.

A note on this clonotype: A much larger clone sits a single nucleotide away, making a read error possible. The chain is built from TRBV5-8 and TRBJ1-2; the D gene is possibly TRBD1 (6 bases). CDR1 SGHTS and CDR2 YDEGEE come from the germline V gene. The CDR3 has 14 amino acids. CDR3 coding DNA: TGTCCCAGCAGCTTATTTGCCTCAGGGGTAGGCTACACCTTC. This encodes CPSSLFASGVGYTF. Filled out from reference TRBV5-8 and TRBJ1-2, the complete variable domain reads EAGVTQSPTHLIKTRGQQATLRCSPISGHTSVYWYQQALGLGLQFLLWYDEGEERNRGNFPPRFSGRQFPNYSSELNVNALELEDSALYLCPSSLFASGVGYTFGSGTRLTVV.

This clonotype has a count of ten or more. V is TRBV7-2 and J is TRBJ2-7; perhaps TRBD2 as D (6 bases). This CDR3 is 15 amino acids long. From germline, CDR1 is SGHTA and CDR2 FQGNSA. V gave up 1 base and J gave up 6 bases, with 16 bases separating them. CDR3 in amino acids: CASSLEDGARGEQYF. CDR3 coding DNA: TGTGCCAGCAGCTTAGAGGACGGGGCGCGGGGCGAGCAGTACTTC.

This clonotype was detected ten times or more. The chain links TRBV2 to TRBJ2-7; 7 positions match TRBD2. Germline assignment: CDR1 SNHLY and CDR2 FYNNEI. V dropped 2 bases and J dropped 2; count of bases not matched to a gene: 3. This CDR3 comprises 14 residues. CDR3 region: CASSEQRGAYEQYF. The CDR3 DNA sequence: TGTGCCAGCAGTGAACAGCGGGGAGCCTACGAGCAGTACTTC.

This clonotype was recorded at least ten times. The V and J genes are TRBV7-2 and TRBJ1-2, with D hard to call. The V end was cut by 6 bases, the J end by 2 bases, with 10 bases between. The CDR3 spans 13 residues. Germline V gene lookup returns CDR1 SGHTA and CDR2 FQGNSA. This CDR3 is CASSLGRNYGYTF. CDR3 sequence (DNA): TGTGCCAGCAGTCTAGGACGGAACTATGGCTACACCTTC.

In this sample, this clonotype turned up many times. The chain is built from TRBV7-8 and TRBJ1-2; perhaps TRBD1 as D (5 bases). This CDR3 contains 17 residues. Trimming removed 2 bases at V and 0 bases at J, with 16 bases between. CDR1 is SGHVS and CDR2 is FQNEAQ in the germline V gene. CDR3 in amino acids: CASSLQIGGAANYGYTF. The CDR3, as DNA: TGTGCCAGCAGCTTACAAATCGGGGGAGCCGCTAACTATGGCTACACCTTC. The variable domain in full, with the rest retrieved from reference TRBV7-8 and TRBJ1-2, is GAGVSQSPRYKVAKRGQDVALRCDPISGHVSLFWYQQALGQGPEFLTYFQNEAQLDKSGLPSDRFFAERPEGSVSTLKIQRTQQEDSAVYLCASSLQIGGAANYGYTFGSGTRLTVV.

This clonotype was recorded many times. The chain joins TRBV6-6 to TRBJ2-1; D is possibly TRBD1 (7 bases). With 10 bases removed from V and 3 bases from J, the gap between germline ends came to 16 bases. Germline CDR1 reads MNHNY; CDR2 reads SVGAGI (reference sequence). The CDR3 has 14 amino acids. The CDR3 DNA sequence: TGTGCCACACAGGGGACTGCCGTCTACAATGAGCAGTTCTTC. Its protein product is CATQGTAVYNEQFF.

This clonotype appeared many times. CDR3 protein: CASSASGTGKETQYF. CDR3 coding DNA: TGTGCCAGCAGCGCCTCCGGGACAGGGAAAGAGACCCAGTACTTC. The chain joins TRBV7-2 to TRBJ2-5; 9 positions match TRBD1. The germline gives CDR1 SGHTA, CDR2 FQGNSA. Losses at the gene ends were 5 bases for V and 3 bases for J; bases not matched to a gene: 7. This CDR3 comprises 15 residues. Drawing the rest from reference TRBV7-2 and TRBJ2-5, the complete variable domain is GAGVSQSPSNKVTEKGKDVELRCDPISGHTALYWYRQSLGQGLEFLIYFQGNSAPDKSGLPSDRFSAERTGGSVSTLTIQRTQQEDSAVYLCASSASGTGKETQYFGPGTRLLVL.

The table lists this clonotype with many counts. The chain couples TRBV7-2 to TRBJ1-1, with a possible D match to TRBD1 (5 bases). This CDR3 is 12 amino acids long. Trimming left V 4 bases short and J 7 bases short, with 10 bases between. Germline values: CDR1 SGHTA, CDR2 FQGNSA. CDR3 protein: CASSWSRGEAFF. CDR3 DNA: TGTGCCAGCAGCTGGTCGAGGGGTGAAGCTTTCTTT.

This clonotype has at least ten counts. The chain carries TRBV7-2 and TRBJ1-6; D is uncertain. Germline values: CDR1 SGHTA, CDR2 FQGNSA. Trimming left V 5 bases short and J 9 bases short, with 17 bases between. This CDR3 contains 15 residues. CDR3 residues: CASSPEIVRVSPLHF. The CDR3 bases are TGTGCCAGCAGCCCCGAGATCGTGAGGGTTTCACCCCTCCACTTT.

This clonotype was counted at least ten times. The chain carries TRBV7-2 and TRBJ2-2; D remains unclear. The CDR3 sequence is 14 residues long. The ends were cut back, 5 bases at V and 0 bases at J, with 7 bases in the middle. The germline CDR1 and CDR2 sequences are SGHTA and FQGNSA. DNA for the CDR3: TGTGCCAGCAGCATGAAGACGAACACCGGGGAGCTGTTTTTT. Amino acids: CASSMKTNTGELFF.

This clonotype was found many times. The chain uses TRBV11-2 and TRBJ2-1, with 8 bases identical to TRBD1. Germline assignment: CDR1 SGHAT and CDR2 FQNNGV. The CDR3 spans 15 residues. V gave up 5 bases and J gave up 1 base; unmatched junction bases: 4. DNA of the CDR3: TGTGCCAGCAGCCAAACAGGGGGGTCCTACAATGAGCAGTTCTTC. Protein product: CASSQTGGSYNEQFF. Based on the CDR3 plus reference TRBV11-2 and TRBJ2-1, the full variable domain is EAGVAQSPRYKIIEKRQSVAFWCNPISGHATLYWYQQILGQGPKLLIQFQNNGVVDDSQLPKDRFSAERLKGVDSTLKIQPAKLEDSAVYLCASSQTGGSYNEQFFGPGTRLTVL.

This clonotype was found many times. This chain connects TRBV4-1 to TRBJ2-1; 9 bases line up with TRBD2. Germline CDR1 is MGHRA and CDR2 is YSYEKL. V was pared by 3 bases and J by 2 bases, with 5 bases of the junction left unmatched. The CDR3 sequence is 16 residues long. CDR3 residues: CASSHPLAGPYNEQFF. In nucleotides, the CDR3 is TGCGCCAGCAGCCACCCTCTAGCGGGACCCTACAATGAGCAGTTCTTC.

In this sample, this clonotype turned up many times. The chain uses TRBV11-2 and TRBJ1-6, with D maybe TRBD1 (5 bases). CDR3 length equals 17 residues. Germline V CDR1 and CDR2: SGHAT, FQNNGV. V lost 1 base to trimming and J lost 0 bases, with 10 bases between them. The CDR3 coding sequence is TGTGCCAGCAGCTTAGCGATGGGGCGCTCCTATAATTCACCCCTCCACTTT. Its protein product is CASSLAMGRSYNSPLHF.

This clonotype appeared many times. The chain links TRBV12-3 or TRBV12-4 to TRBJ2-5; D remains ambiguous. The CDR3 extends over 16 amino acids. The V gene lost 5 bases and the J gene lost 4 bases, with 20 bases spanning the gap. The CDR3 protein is CASSPSGRTYGETQYF. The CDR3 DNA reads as TGTGCCAGCAGTCCCTCAGGACGTACCTACGGAGAGACCCAGTACTTC.

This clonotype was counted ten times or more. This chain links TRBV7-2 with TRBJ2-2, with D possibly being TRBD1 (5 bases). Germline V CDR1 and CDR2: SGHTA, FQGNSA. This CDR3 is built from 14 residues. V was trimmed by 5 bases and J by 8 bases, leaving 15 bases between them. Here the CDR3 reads CASSPQGRFGELFF. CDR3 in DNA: TGTGCCAGCAGCCCTCAGGGAAGATTTGGGGAGCTGTTTTTT.